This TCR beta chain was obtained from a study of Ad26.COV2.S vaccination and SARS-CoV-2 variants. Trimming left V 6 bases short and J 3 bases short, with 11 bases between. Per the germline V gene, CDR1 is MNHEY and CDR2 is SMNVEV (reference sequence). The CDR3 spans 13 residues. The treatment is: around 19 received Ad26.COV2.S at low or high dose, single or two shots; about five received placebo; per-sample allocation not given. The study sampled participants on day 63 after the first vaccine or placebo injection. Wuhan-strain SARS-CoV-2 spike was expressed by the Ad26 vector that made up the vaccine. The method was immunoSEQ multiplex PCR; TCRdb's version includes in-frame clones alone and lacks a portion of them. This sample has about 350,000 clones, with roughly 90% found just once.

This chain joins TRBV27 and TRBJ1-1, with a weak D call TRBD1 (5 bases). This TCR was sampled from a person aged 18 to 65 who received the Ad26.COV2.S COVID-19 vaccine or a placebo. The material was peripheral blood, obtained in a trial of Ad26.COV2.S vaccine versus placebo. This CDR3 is CASRGPYYTEAFF. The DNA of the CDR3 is TGTGCCAGCAGGGGACCCTACTACACTGAAGCTTTCTTT.